This T cell receptor (beta chain) was identified during a study of regulatory T cells in long-lasting Graves disease. Findings and caveats of the study: Reduced TCR diversity was observed in persistent Graves' patients versus newly diagnosed patients.

According to the study, TCR beta libraries were built with iRepertoire HTBI primers and CDR3-region Arm-PCR. In TCRdb, the multiplex PCR reads were re-called with MiXCR into one record per CDR3 protein. This table has a few hundred thousand distinct CDR3 sequences, 11% to 15% appearing once. This clonotype occurred a few times. What it binds is unknown. The CDR3 extends over 15 amino acids. Trimming at V came to 5 bases and at J to 0 bases, leaving 2 bases not matched to a gene. CDR1 MNHEY and CDR2 SVGEGT come from the germline V gene. As to time point: newly diagnosed GD, antithyroid drugs for less than 3 months. The TCR library was made from RNA extracted from PBMCs. These records were also assigned to another study, of T cells in Graves' hyperthyroidism and ophthalmopathy. That source adds: HTBI primers were used for first-round RT-PCR of the TCR CDR3. The blood repertoire included most of the expanded thyroid clonotypes above 0.001.

The starting material was peripheral blood mononuclear cells (PBMCs), obtained at new diagnosis, from a patient treated with antithyroid drugs. The origin of this receptor is a woman aged 45-60 years with Graves disease. V and J are TRBV6-2 or TRBV6-3 and TRBJ2-3; 10 nucleotides line up with TRBD1. CDR3 sequence (DNA): TGTGCCAGCAGTCGACAGGGGGCTAGCACAGATACGCAGTATTTT. Encoded protein: CASSRQGASTDTQYF.